This T cell receptor (beta chain) was identified during a study of technical replicates of blood from a handful of donors. TCRdb's table, derived via immunoSEQ multiplex PCR, lists solely in-frame clones and lacks some. The sample holds tens of thousands of clones, 92% seen once. Germline-derived CDR1 and CDR2 are SEHNR and FQNEAQ (reference sequence). V dropped 5 bases and J dropped 3 bases, with 7 bases sitting between them. There are 12 residues in the CDR3. This clone was seen once. The V gene is TRBV7-9, the J gene TRBJ2-5, with D hard to call. The specimen sequenced was T cells isolated from PBMCs. The origin of this receptor is a human donor in good health. The CDR3 reads CASSPLKETQYF. Written as DNA, the CDR3 is TGTGCCAGCAGCCCCCTTAAAGAGACCCAGTACTTC. Filled out from reference TRBV7-9 and TRBJ2-5, the complete variable domain reads DTGVSQNPRHKITKRGQNVTFRCDPISEHNRLYWYRQTLGQGPEFLTYFQNEAQLEKSRLLSDRFSAERPKGSFSTLEIQRTEQGDSAMYLCASSPLKETQYFGPGTRLLVL.